This TCR beta chain appears in the sequencing data of a study of T cell responses to AZD1222 COVID-19 vaccine. Study-level findings and limits: Vaccine-associated CD4 TCRs ranged over spike, dominating at 160-218 and 743-854. Donors were mostly white British, more females; clonal diversity possibly underestimated. Of spike-specific TCRs, nearly half reportedly target regions left unmutated in variants. Sampling captured repertoires only after the peak T cell response.

Profiled with immunoSEQ multiplex PCR; TCRdb holds only in-frame clones, not every one. Among 120,000 or so clones listed, about 92% were seen once. The germline V and J ends were trimmed by 10 bases and 3 bases, with 15 bases remaining between them. The CDR3 has 13 residues. Germline lookup yields CDR1 MNHEY and CDR2 SVGAGI. Comments on this clone: Its antigen remains unidentified.

Sequences were derived from peripheral blood, sampled 28 days after the second AZD1222 dose. This receptor was taken from an adult who received the AZD1222 COVID-19 vaccine. This chain links TRBV6-5 with TRBJ1-2; possibly TRBD1 for D (5 bases). The CDR3 DNA is TGTGCCACCTACTCCGACAGTCACTATGGCTACACCTTC. This sequence encodes CATYSDSHYGYTF.